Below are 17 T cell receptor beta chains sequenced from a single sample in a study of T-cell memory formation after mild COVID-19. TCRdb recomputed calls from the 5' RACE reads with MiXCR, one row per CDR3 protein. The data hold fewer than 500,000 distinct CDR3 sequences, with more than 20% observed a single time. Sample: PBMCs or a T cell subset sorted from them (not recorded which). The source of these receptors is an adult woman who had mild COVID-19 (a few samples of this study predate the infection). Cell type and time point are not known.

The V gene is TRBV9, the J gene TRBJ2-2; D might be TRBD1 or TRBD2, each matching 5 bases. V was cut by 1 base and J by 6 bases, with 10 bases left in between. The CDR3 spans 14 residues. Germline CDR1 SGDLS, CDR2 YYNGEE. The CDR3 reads CASSVMGVAGELFF. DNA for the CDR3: TGTGCCAGCAGCGTAATGGGGGTTGCCGGGGAGCTGTTTTTT.

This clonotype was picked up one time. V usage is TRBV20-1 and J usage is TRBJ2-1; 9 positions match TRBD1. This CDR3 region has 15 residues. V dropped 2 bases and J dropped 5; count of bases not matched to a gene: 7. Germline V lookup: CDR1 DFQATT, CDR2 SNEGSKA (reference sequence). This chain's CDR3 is CSARRSGTGNNEQFF. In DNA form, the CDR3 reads TGCAGTGCTAGACGATCCGGGACAGGGAACAATGAGCAGTTCTTC.

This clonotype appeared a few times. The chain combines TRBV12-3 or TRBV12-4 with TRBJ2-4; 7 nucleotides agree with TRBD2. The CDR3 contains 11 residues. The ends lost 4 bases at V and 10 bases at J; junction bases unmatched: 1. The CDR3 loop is CASSWGGIQYF. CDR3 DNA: TGTGCCAGCAGTTGGGGGGGTATTCAGTACTTC.

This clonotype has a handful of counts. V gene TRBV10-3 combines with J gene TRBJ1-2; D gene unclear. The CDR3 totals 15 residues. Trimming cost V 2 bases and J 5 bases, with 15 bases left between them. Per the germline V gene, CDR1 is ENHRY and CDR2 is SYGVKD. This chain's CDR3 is CAISERDRPTYGYTF. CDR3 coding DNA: TGTGCCATCAGTGAGAGGGATAGACCCACTTATGGCTACACCTTC.

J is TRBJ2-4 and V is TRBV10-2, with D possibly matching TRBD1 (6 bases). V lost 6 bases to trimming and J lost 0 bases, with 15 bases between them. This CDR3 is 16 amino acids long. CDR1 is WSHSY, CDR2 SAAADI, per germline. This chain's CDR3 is CASRRTQGLAKNIQYF. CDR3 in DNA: TGCGCCAGCAGAAGAACCCAGGGGTTAGCCAAAAACATTCAGTACTTC.

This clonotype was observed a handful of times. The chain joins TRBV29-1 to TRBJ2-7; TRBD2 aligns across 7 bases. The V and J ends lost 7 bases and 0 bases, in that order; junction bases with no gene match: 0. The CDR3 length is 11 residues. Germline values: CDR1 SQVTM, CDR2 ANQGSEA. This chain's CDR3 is CSGGGSYEQYF. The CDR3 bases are TGCAGCGGGGGGGGCTCCTACGAGCAGTACTTC.

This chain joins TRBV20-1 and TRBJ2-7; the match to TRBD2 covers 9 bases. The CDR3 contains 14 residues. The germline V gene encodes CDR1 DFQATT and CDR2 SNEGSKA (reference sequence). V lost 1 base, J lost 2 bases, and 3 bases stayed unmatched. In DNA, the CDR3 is TGCAGTGCTAGAGGGACTAGCGTAGCCTACGAGCAGTACTTC. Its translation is CSARGTSVAYEQYF.

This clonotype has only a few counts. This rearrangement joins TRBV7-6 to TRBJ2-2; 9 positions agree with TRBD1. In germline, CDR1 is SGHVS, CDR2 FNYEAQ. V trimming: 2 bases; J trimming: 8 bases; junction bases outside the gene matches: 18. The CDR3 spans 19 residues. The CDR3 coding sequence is TGTGCCAGCAGCTTAAAAGGAATCACTGGACAGGGGAGCTTGGGGGAGCTGTTTTTT. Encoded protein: CASSLKGITGQGSLGELFF.

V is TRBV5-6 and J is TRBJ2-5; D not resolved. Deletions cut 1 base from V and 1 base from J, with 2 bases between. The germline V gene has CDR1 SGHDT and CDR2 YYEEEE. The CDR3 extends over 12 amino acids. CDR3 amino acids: CASSLPQETQYF. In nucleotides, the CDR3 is TGTGCCAGCAGCTTGCCCCAAGAGACCCAGTACTTC.

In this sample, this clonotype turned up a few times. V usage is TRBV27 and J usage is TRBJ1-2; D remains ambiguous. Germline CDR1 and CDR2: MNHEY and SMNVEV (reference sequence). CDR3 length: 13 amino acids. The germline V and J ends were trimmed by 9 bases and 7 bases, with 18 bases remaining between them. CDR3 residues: CASTLDPALGYTF. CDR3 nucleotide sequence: TGTGCCAGTACATTAGACCCCGCCCTTGGCTACACCTTC.

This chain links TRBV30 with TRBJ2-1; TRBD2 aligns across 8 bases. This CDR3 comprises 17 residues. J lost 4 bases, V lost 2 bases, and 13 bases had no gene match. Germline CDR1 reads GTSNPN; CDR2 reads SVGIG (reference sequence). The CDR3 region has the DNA TGTGCCTGGAGTAGACTAGCGCCGACCATTACATACAATGAGCAGTTCTTC. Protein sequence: CAWSRLAPTITYNEQFF.

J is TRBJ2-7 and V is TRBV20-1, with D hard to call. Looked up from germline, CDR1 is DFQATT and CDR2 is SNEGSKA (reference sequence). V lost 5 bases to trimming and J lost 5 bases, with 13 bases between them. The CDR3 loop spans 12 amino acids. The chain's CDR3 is CSAAPLADEQYF. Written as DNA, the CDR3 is TGCAGTGCTGCACCCTTGGCCGACGAGCAGTACTTC.

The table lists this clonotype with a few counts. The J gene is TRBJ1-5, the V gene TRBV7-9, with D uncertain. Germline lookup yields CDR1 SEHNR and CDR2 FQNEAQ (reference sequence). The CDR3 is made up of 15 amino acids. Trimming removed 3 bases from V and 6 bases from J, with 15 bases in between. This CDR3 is CASSLGWPSGQPQHF. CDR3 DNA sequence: TGTGCCAGCAGCTTGGGATGGCCCTCGGGTCAGCCCCAGCATTTT. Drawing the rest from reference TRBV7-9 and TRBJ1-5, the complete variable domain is DTGVSQNPRHKITKRGQNVTFRCDPISEHNRLYWYRQTLGQGPEFLTYFQNEAQLEKSRLLSDRFSAERPKGSFSTLEIQRTEQGDSAMYLCASSLGWPSGQPQHFGDGTRLSIL.

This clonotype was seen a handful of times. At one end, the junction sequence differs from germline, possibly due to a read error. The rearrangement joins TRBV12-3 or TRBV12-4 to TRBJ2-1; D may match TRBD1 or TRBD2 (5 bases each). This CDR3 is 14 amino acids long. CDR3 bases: TGTGCCAGCAGTGGGGGATCCCTCTACACTGAGCAGTTCTTC. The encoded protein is CASSGGSLYTEQFF.

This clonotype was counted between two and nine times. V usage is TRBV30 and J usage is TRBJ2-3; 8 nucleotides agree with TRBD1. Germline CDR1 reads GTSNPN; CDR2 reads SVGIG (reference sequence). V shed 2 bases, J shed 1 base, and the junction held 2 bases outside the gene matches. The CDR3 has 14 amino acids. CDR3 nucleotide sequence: TGTGCCTGGAGTAGGGGACAGGGCACAGATACGCAGTATTTT. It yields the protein CAWSRGQGTDTQYF.

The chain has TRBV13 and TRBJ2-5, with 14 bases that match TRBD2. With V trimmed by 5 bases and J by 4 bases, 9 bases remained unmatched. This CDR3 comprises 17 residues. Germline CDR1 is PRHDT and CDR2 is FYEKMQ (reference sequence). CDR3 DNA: TGTGCCAGCAGCCTCCAGACTAGCGGGGGGGCCGGAGAGACCCAGTACTTC. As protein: CASSLQTSGGAGETQYF.

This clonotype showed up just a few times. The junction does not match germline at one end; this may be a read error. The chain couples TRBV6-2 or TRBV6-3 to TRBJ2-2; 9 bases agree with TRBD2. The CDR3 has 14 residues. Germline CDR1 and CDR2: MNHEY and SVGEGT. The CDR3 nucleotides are TGTGCCGGCAGGCCCGCGGGAGGGCCCGGGGAGCTGTTTTTT. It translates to CAGRPAGGPGELFF.